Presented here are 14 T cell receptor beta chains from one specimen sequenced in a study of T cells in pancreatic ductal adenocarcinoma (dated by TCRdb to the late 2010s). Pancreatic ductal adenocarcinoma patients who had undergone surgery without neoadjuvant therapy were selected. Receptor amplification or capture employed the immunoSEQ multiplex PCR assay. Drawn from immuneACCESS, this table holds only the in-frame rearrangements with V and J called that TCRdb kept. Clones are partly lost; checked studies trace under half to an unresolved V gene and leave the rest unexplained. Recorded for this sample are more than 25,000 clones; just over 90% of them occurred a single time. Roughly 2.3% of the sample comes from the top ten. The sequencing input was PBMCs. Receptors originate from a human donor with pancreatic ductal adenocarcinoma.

For the CDR3, the DNA is TGCGCCAGCAGCTTGAGCGCGGCAGGGGGCGCGATGGGTGGCTACACCTTC. It yields the protein CASSLSAAGGAMGGYTF. This chain joins TRBV5-1 and TRBJ1-2; 8 nucleotides align to TRBD1. This CDR3 is 17 amino acids long. V lost 1 base to trimming and J lost 7 bases; unmatched junction nucleotides: 15. The V gene's germline CDR1 is SGHRS and CDR2 YFSETQ.

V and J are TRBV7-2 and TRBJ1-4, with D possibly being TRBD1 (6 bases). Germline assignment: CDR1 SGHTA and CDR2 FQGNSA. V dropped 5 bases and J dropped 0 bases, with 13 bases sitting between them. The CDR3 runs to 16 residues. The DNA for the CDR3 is TGTGCCAGCAGCCCGCGGGGGCCCGCAACTAATGAAAAACTGTTTTTT. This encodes CASSPRGPATNEKLFF. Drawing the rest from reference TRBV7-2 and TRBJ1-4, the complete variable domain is GAGVSQSPSNKVTEKGKDVELRCDPISGHTALYWYRQSLGQGLEFLIYFQGNSAPDKSGLPSDRFSAERTGGSVSTLTIQRTQQEDSAVYLCASSPRGPATNEKLFFGSGTQLSVL.

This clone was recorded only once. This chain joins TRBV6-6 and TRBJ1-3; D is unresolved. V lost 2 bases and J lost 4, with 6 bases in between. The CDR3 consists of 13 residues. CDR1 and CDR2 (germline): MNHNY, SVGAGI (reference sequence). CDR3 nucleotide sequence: TGTGCCAGCAGTTACATCCTAGGAAACACCATATATTTT. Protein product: CASSYILGNTIYF.

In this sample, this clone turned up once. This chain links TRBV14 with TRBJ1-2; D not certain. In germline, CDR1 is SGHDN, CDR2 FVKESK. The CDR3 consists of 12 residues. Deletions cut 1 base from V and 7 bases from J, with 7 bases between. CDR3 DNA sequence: TGTGCCAGCAGCCAAGGAGTAGGTGGCTACACCTTC. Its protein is CASSQGVGGYTF.

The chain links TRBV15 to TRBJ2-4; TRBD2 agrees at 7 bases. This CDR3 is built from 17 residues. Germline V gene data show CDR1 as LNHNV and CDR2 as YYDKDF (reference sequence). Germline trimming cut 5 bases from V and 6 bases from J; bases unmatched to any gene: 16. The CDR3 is CATSLSRGGFVGNIQYF. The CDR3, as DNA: TGTGCCACCAGCCTTAGCCGGGGAGGGTTCGTGGGAAACATTCAGTACTTC.

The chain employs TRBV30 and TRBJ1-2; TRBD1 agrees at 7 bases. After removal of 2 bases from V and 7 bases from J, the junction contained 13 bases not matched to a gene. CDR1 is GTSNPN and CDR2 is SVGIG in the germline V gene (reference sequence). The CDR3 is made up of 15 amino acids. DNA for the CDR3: TGTGCCTGGAGTCGACAGGGAGCAGCGGCTATTGGCTACACCTTC. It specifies CAWSRQGAAAIGYTF.

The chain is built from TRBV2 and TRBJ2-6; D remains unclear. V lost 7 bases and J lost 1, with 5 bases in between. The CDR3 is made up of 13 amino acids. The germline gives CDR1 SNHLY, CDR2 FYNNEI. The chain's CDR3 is CASKGSGANVLTF. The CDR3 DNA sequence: TGTGCCAGCAAAGGATCTGGGGCCAACGTCCTGACTTTC.

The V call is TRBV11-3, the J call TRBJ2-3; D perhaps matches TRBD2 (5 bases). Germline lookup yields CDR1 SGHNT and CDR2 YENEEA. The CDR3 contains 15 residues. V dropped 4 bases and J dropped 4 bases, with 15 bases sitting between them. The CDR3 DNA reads TGTGCCAGCAGCTATGACGGAGGATCCGCAGATACGCAGTATTTT. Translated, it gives CASSYDGGSADTQYF.

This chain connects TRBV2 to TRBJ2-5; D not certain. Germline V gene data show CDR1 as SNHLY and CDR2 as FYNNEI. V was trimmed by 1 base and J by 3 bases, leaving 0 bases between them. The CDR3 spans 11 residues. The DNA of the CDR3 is TGTGCCAGCAGTGAAGAAGAGACCCAGTACTTC. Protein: CASSEEETQYF.

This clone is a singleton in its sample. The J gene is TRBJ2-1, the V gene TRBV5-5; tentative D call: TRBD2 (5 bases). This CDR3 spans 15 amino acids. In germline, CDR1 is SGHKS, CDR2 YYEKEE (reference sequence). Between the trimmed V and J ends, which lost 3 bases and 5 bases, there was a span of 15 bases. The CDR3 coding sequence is TGTGCCAGCAGCTCCCCTCGGGCGGGTGACAATGAGCAGTTCTTC. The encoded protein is CASSSPRAGDNEQFF. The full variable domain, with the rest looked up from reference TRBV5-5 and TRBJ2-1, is DAGVTQSPTHLIKTRGQQVTLRCSPISGHKSVSWYQQVLGQGPQFIFQYYEKEERGRGNFPDRFSARQFPNYSSELNVNALLLGDSALYLCASSSPRAGDNEQFFGPGTRLTVL.

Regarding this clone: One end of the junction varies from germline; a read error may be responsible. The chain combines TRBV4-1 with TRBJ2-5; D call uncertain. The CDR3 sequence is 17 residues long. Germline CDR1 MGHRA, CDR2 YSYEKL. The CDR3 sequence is CASSQDHLQSYQETQHF. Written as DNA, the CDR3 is TGCGCCAGCAGCCAAGATCATCTACAGTCCTACCAAGAGACCCAGCACTTC.

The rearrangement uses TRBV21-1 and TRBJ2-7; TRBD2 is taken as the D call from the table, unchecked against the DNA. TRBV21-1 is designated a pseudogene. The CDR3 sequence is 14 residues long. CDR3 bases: TGTGCCAGCAGCAACCGTAGAGGCTCCTACGAGCAGTACTTC. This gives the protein CASSNRRGSYEQYF.

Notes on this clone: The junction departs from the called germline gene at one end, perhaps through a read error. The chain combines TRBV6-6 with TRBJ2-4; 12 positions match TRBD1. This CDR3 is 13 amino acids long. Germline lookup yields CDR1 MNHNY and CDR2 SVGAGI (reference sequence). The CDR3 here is CASSYAGQGAIVF. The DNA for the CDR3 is TGTGCCAGCAGTTACGCGGGACAGGGGGCGATTGTGTTC.

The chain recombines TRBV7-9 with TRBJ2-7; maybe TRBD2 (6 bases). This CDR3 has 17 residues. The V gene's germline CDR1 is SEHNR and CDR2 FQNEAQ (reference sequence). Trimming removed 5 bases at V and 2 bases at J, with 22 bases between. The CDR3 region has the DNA TGTGCCAGCAGCCAAGAGGGGACTTTCGGCGGGGCCTACGAGCAGTACTTC. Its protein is CASSQEGTFGGAYEQYF.